These 18 T cell receptor beta chains came from one sample sequenced in a study of blood T cell repertoires in COVID-19. Here immunoSEQ multiplex PCR was the method, and the copy in TCRdb shows in-frame clones only, minus some. The top ten hold 1.6% of the sample, which has 120,000 to 150,000 clones, under 90% seen once. Specimen: PBMCs or T cells enriched from blood (not recorded which). These receptors were taken from a woman younger than 30 who had been exposed to COVID-19.

This clone was recorded once. This chain links TRBV4-2 with TRBJ2-3; the match to TRBD2 covers 10 bases. Looked up from germline, CDR1 is LGHNA and CDR2 is YNFKEQ. CDR3 length: 19 amino acids. V lost 1 base to trimming and J lost 5 bases; unmatched junction nucleotides: 15. The CDR3 nucleotides read TGTGCCAGCAGCCAAGCCCTAGCGGGAGCGGGGGGGGTGAGAGATACGCAGTATTTT. Translation: CASSQALAGAGGVRDTQYF.

This chain uses TRBV28 with TRBJ2-5; possibly TRBD2 for D (5 bases). The CDR3 covers 15 residues. V dropped 5 bases and J dropped 0 bases, with 13 bases sitting between them. Germline V gene lookup returns CDR1 MDHEN and CDR2 SYDVKM. The CDR3 is CASSIARDNQETQYF. CDR3 in DNA: TGTGCCAGCAGTATCGCCCGGGATAACCAAGAGACCCAGTACTTC.

The rearrangement links TRBV29-1 to TRBJ2-4; 11 bases agree with TRBD2. V lost 6 bases, J lost 0 bases, and 7 bases stayed unmatched. Germline assignment: CDR1 SQVTM and CDR2 ANQGSEA. The CDR3 consists of 16 residues. The CDR3 DNA sequence: TGCAGCGTCGGGGGACTAGCGGACTCAGCCAAAAACATTCAGTACTTC. This translates into CSVGGLADSAKNIQYF.

V gene TRBV14 combines with J gene TRBJ1-2; no clear D gene. Germline V gene data show CDR1 as SGHDN and CDR2 as FVKESK. V dropped 1 base and J dropped 6 bases, with 9 bases sitting between them. The CDR3 runs to 13 residues. DNA for the CDR3: TGTGCCAGCAGCCAAGCAGGCAGACATGGCTACACCTTC. Amino acids: CASSQAGRHGYTF. Full variable domain (missing parts from reference TRBV14 and TRBJ1-2): EAGVTQFPSHSVIEKGQTVTLRCDPISGHDNLYWYRRVMGKEIKFLLHFVKESKQDESGMPNNRFLAERTGGTYSTLKVQPAELEDSGVYFCASSQAGRHGYTFGSGTRLTVV.

The rearrangement joins TRBV18 to TRBJ1-3; 7 nucleotides match TRBD1. J lost 4 bases, V lost 4 bases, and 10 bases had no gene match. The CDR3 extends over 16 amino acids. In germline, CDR1 is KGHSH, CDR2 LQKENI. The CDR3: CASSRITTGSGNTIYF. Here the CDR3 DNA reads TGTGCCAGCTCACGAATAACGACAGGGTCCGGAAACACCATATATTTT. The full variable domain, completed using reference TRBV18 and TRBJ1-3, is NAGVMQNPRHLVRRRGQEARLRCSPMKGHSHVYWYRQLPEEGLKFMVYLQKENIIDESGMPKERFSAEFPKEGPSILRIQQVVRGDSAAYFCASSRITTGSGNTIYFGEGSWLTVV.

This sequence joins TRBV29-1 and TRBJ1-1; D is uncertain. Germline-derived CDR1 and CDR2 are SQVTM and ANQGSEA. The CDR3 totals 13 residues. V was cut by 6 bases and J by 2 bases, with 13 bases left in between. The CDR3 loop is CSVTLTVNTEAFF. CDR3 nucleotides: TGCAGCGTGACCCTAACAGTTAACACTGAAGCTTTCTTT.

This rearrangement joins TRBV4-2 to TRBJ2-2, with a possible D match to TRBD1 (5 bases). Looked up from germline, CDR1 is LGHNA and CDR2 is YNFKEQ. CDR3 length: 16 amino acids. Trimming took 3 bases from V and 4 from J, leaving 15 bases between them. CDR3: CASSQELDRTTGELFF. In DNA form, the CDR3 reads TGTGCCAGCAGCCAGGAACTCGACAGAACCACCGGGGAGCTGTTTTTT.

This clone occurred once. The chain carries TRBV6-5 and TRBJ2-2; D perhaps matches TRBD1 (5 bases). CDR1 and CDR2 (germline): MNHEY, SVGAGI. The CDR3 is made up of 16 amino acids. The V end was cut by 0 bases, the J end by 3 bases, with 11 bases between. CDR3 residues: CASSYSTDRYTGELFF. The CDR3 nucleotides read TGTGCCAGCAGTTACTCGACAGATAGGTACACCGGGGAGCTGTTTTTT.

The V gene is TRBV28, the J gene TRBJ2-7; 8 bases match TRBD1. Germline CDR1 and CDR2: MDHEN and SYDVKM. This CDR3 contains 17 residues. Unmatched junction bases numbered 16, after V lost 6 bases and J lost 3 bases. CDR3 nucleotides: TGTGCCAGCAGCTCATCCTGGGGACAGGAGTTATACTACGAGCAGTACTTC. It is translated as CASSSSWGQELYYEQYF.

The genes are TRBV4-3 and TRBJ2-3; TRBD2 is a possible D gene (5 bases). The CDR3 runs to 13 residues. The V end was cut by 1 base, the J end by 5 bases, with 7 bases between. The germline V gene has CDR1 LGHNA and CDR2 YSLEER. CDR3 in amino acids: CASSQVSGDTQYF. The CDR3 nucleotides read TGCGCCAGCAGCCAAGTAAGCGGAGATACGCAGTATTTT.

This clone was seen a few times. This rearrangement joins TRBV28 to TRBJ1-3; D perhaps matches TRBD1 (5 bases). V gave up 7 bases and J gave up 0 bases, with 7 bases separating them. CDR3 size: 13 residues. Germline CDR1 reads MDHEN; CDR2 reads SYDVKM. CDR3 sequence: CASTTGSGNTIYF. In DNA form, the CDR3 reads TGTGCCAGCACCACAGGCTCTGGAAACACCATATATTTT.

Notes on this clone: The junction does not match germline at one end; this may be a read error. The J gene is TRBJ1-5, the V gene TRBV5-1, with TRBD1 matching over 8 bases. The CDR3 is made up of 13 amino acids. Germline assignment: CDR1 SGHRS and CDR2 YFSETQ. Here the CDR3 reads CASSLDGQGARNF. DNA of the CDR3: TGCGCCAGCAGCTTGGATGGACAGGGCGCCAGGAATTTT.

CDR3 amino acids: CASNIGQGGLPHF. The CDR3 bases are TGTGCCAGCAACATTGGACAGGGTGGTCTGCCCCACTTT. V is TRBV12-3 or TRBV12-4 and J is TRBJ1-6, with 8 bases identical to TRBD1. The CDR3 has 13 amino acids. V lost 7 bases and J lost 18; bases outside the gene matches: 14.

DNA for the CDR3: TGTGCCACCAGCGCACGCTTAAACCCAGGGGAAGGTGGAAACACCATATATTTT. It specifies CATSARLNPGEGGNTIYF. The V gene is TRBV15, the J gene TRBJ1-3, with a tentative D call TRBD1 (6 bases). Germline lookup yields CDR1 LNHNV and CDR2 YYDKDF (reference sequence). The CDR3 contains 18 residues. Deletions cut 5 bases from V and 3 bases from J, with 23 bases between. Full variable domain (remainder filled in from reference TRBV15 and TRBJ1-3): DAMVIQNPRYQVTQFGKPVTLSCSQTLNHNVMYWYQQKSSQAPKLLFHYYDKDFNNEADTPDNFQSRRPNTSFCFLDIRSPGLGDTAMYLCATSARLNPGEGGNTIYFGEGSWLTVV.

V usage is TRBV18 and J usage is TRBJ2-1; 8 nucleotides align to TRBD2. CDR1 and CDR2 (germline): KGHSH, LQKENI. Trimming cost V 5 bases and J 4 bases; bases outside gene matches: 10. The CDR3 has 16 amino acids. DNA of the CDR3: TGTGCCAGCTCAGAACAGGCGGGAGGCCGGTACAATGAGCAGTTCTTC. It is translated as CASSEQAGGRYNEQFF. Drawing the rest from reference TRBV18 and TRBJ2-1, the complete variable domain is NAGVMQNPRHLVRRRGQEARLRCSPMKGHSHVYWYRQLPEEGLKFMVYLQKENIIDESGMPKERFSAEFPKEGPSILRIQQVVRGDSAAYFCASSEQAGGRYNEQFFGPGTRLTVL.

The rearrangement links TRBV18 to TRBJ1-1, with D unresolved. Trimming removed 6 bases at V and 1 base at J, with 15 bases between. From germline, CDR1 is KGHSH and CDR2 LQKENI. The CDR3 contains 15 residues. The CDR3 protein is CASSYPPAGNTEAFF. Here the CDR3 DNA reads TGTGCCAGCTCCTACCCTCCCGCGGGGAACACTGAAGCTTTCTTT.

The table lists this clone with a few counts. The chain combines TRBV6-2 or TRBV6-3 with TRBJ2-1; TRBD1 matches 8 bases. Germline V gene data show CDR1 as MNHEY and CDR2 as SVGEGT. This CDR3 is built from 15 residues. With V trimmed by 2 bases and J by 7 bases, 7 bases remained unmatched. The DNA of the CDR3 is TGTGCCAGCAGTTACCGGGACAGGTATAGGAATGAGCAGTTCTTC. It codes for CASSYRDRYRNEQFF.

Only one count was recorded for this clone. This chain links TRBV29-1 with TRBJ1-3; 9 nucleotides match TRBD1. Per the germline V gene, CDR1 is SQVTM and CDR2 is ANQGSEA. This CDR3 comprises 15 residues. Trimming at V came to 4 bases and at J to 2 bases, leaving 6 bases not matched to a gene. CDR3: CSVGPGTGTGNTIYF. The CDR3 DNA reads TGCAGCGTTGGCCCCGGGACAGGGACTGGAAACACCATATATTTT.